The T cell receptor beta chain under discussion was sequenced for a study of blood T cells in healthy people across ages. This CDR3 has 13 residues. Germline V gives CDR1 DFQATT, CDR2 SNEGSKA (reference sequence). With 8 bases clipped from V and 10 bases from J, the junction kept 16 bases outside the gene matches. Primers used in a second PCR of about 6 to 11 cycles were a sample-barcoded 5' primer and a J-beta primer mix. TCRdb re-derived calls from the 5' RACE reads in MiXCR, one entry per CDR3 protein. The sample yields hundreds of thousands of distinct CDR3 sequences, roughly 32% seen once. Per individual sample, total RNA of at least 6 micrograms was extracted.

V and J are TRBV20-1 and TRBJ1-1, with TRBD1 matching 7 bases. This sequence originates from an elderly woman in good health. Sample: blood. The CDR3 nucleotides are TGCAGTTCGTATGGGACAGCCCTACTTGGAGCTTTCTTT. Translated: CSSYGTALLGAFF.